The present T cell receptor (beta chain) was sequenced within a study of T cells in Graves' hyperthyroidism and ophthalmopathy. This clonotype was observed a few times. Amplification of TCR beta CDR3 regions was performed using RNA transcripts as template. The HTBI primer set was used in a first-round RT-PCR of the TCR CDR3. TCRdb called the multiplex PCR reads again in MiXCR, with one record for every CDR3 protein. The table records roughly 400,000 distinct CDR3 sequences, over 11% of them present only once. V was clipped by 5 bases and J by 6 bases; unmatched bases: 15. Germline V gene lookup returns CDR1 KGHSH and CDR2 LQKENI. The CDR3 extends over 16 amino acids.

The source material was blood. V usage is TRBV18 and J usage is TRBJ2-7; TRBD2 agrees at 8 bases. This clonotype was sampled from a middle-aged man with Graves' ophthalmopathy. The CDR3 coding sequence is TGTGCCAGCTCATCGCTCGGGGAGCGGGAGCTCGGCGAGCAGTACTTC. This gives the protein CASSSLGERELGEQYF.